This T cell receptor beta chain is from a study of cytomegalovirus exposure and HLA in healthy donors. There were likely unrecorded immune exposures, though donors were nominally healthy when sampled. Germline lookup yields CDR1 SEHNR and CDR2 FQNEAQ (reference sequence). The CDR3 consists of 15 residues. V lost 2 bases, J lost 7 bases, and 7 bases stayed unmatched. The PCR had 60 Vbeta and 13 Jbeta primers. Data came from immunoSEQ multiplex PCR; TCRdb stores just in-frame clones and leaves some out. The sample features 80,000 to 100,000 clones, with about 0.5% in its top ten. Broader study findings: Productive rates of about 87% or about 30% were seen for most TCR beta V segments in an earlier analysis.

Remarks on this clone: Antigen unknown.

The sample taken for sequencing was PBMCs. This receptor was identified in a man aged 45-65 years in good health and CMV-seronegative. The J gene is TRBJ2-1, the V gene TRBV7-9, with 8 bases identical to TRBD2. The CDR3 nucleotides are TGTGCCAGCAGCTTATGGGCGGGGGGTCCAAATGAGCAGTTCTTC. This gives the protein CASSLWAGGPNEQFF.